This entry features one T cell receptor beta chain sequence. As yet, its antigen is unknown. Time point in this sample: week 23, last vaccination. Doses consisted of 300 ug of mutant IDH1 20-mer peptide each, paired with topical imiquimod. Trimming removed 4 bases from V and 4 bases from J; junction bases left unmatched: 4. Germline loops: CDR1 SGHRS, CDR2 YFSETQ. CDR3 length: 14 residues. The data are from a study of a mutant IDH1 vaccine in newly diagnosed glioma. Background on the study: Patients arrived already treated with radiotherapy, temozolomide, or both, most having had both.

Clones were read by immunoSEQ multiplex PCR, and TCRdb kept only the in-frame ones, dropping some. This sample has approximately 28,000 clones, with over 80% found just once. Sequenced material: PBMCs, taken from a glioma patient whose treatment included an IDH1 peptide vaccine. The chain links TRBV5-1 to TRBJ2-3; 9 positions agree with TRBD1. This TCR came from a woman aged 18-35 years with glioma. CDR3 nucleotide sequence: TGCGCCAGCAGCCTAGGACAGGGGCCAGATACGCAGTATTTT. Protein product: CASSLGQGPDTQYF.